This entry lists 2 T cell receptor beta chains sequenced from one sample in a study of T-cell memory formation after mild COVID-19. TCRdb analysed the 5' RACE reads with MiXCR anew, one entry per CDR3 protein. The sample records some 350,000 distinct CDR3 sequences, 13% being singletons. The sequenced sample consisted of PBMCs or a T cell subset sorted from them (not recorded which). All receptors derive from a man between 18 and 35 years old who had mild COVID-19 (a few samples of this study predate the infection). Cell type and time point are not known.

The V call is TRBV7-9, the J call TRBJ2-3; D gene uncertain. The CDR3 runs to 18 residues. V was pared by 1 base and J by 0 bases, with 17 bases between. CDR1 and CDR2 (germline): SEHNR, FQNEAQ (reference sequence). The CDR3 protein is CASSLVPLTTLSTDTQYF. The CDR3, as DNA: TGTGCCAGCAGCTTAGTCCCGCTGACCACATTAAGCACAGATACGCAGTATTTT.

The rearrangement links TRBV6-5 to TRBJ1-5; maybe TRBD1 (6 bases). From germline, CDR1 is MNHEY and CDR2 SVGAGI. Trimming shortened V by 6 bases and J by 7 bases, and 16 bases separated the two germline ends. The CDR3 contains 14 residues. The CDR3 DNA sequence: TGTGCCAGCAGCCGTAGACACCAGGGGCAGCCCCAGCATTTT. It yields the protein CASSRRHQGQPQHF.